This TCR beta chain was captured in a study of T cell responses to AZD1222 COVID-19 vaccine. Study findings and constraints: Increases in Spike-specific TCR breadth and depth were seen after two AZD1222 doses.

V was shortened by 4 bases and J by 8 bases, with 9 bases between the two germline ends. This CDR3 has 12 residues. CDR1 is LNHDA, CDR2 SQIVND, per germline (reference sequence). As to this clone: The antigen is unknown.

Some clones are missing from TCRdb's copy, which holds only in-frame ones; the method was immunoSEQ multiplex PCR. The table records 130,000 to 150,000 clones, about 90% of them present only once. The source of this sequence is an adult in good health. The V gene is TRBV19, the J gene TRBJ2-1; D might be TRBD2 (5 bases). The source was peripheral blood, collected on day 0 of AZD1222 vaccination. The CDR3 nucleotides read TGTGCCAGTAGTAACATGAGGGATGAGCAGTTCTTC. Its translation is CASSNMRDEQFF.